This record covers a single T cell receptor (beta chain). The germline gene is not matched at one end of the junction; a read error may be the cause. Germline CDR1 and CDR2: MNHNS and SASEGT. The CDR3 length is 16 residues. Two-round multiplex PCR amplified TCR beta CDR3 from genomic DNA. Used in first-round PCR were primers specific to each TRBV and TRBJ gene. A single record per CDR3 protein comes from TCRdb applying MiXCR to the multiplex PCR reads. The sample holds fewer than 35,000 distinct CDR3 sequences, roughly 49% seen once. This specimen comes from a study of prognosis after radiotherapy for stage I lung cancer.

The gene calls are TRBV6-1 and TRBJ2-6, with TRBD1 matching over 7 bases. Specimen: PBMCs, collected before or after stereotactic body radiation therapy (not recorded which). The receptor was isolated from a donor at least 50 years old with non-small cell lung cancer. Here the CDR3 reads CASAPLRGTGDNVLTF. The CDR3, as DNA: TGTGCCAGCGCCCCCCTCAGGGGGACCGGGGACAACGTCCTGACTTTC.